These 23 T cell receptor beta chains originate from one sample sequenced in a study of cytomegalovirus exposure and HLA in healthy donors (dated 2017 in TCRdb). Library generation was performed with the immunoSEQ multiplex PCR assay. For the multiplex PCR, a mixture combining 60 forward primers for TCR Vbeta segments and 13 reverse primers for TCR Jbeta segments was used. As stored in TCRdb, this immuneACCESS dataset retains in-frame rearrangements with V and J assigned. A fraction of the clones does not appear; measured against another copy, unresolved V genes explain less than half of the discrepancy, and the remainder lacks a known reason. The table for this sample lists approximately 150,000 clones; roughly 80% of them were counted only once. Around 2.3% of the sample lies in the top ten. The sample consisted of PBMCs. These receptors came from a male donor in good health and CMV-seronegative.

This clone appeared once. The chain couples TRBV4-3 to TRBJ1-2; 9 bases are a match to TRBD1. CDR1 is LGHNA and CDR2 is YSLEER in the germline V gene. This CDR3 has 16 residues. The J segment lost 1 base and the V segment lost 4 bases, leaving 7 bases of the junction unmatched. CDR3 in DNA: TGCGCCAGCAGCCTCCAGGAGGGACAGGGTAACTATGGCTACACCTTC. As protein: CASSLQEGQGNYGYTF.

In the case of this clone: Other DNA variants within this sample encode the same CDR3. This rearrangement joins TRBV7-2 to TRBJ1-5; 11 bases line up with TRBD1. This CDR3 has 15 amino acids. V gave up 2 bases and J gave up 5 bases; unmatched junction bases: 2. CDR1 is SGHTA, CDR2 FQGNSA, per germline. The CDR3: CASSLRTGGDQPQHF. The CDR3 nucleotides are TGTGCCAGCAGCTTAAGGACAGGGGGCGATCAGCCCCAGCATTTT.

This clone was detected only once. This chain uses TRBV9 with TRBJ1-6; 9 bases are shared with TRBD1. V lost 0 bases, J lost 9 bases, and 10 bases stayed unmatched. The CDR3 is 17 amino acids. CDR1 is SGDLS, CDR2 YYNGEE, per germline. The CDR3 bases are TGTGCCAGCAGCGTAGGGGTAACTTGGACAGGGGTTTCACCCCTCCACTTT. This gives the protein CASSVGVTWTGVSPLHF.

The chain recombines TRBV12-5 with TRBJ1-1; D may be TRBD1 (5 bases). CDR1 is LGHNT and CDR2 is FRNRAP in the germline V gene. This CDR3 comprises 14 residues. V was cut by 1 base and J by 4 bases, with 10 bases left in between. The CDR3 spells CASGLGGGITEAFF. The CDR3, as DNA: TGTGCTAGTGGTTTGGGGGGCGGAATCACTGAAGCTTTCTTT.

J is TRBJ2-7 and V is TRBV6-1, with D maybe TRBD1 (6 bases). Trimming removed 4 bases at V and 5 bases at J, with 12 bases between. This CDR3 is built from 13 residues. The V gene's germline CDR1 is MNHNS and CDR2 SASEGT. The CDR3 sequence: CASSVTGLDEQYF. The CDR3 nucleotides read TGTGCCAGCAGTGTGACAGGTCTCGACGAGCAGTACTTC.

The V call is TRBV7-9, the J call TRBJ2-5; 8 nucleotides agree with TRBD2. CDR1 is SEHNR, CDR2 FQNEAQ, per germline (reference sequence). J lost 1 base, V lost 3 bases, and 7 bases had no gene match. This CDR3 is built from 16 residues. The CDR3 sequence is CASSFLNLAGQETQYF. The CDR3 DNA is TGTGCCAGCAGCTTCCTTAATCTAGCGGGCCAAGAGACCCAGTACTTC.

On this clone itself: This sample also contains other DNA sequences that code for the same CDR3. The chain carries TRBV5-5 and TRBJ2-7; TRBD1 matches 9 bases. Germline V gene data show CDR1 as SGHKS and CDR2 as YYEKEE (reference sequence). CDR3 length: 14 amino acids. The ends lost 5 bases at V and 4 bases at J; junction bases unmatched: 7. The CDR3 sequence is CASSSGTGFYEQYF. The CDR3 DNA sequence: TGTGCCAGCAGTTCCGGGACAGGGTTTTACGAGCAGTACTTC.

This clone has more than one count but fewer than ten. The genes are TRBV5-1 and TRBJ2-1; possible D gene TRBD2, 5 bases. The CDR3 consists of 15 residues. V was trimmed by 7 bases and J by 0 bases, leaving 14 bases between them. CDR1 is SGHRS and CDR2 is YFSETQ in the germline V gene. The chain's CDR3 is CASGSQSRSYNEQFF. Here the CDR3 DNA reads TGCGCCAGCGGGAGTCAGAGCCGCTCCTACAATGAGCAGTTCTTC.

CDR3 amino acids: CASSDSVQSYNEQFF. CDR3 sequence (DNA): TGTGCCAGCAGTGATTCAGTTCAGTCCTACAATGAGCAGTTCTTC. This chain joins TRBV25-1 and TRBJ2-1; D is unresolved. The CDR3 runs to 15 residues. Germline V gene sequence: CDR1 MGHDK, CDR2 SYGVNS. V lost 3 bases and J 1 base, leaving 10 bases between the germline ends.

The CDR3 sequence: CASSPLSNSYEQYF. CDR3 nucleotide sequence: TGTGCCAGCAGCCCGCTATCAAACTCCTACGAGCAGTACTTC. This chain joins TRBV7-2 and TRBJ2-7; D not resolved. The CDR3 loop spans 14 amino acids. V was shortened by 5 bases and J by 0 bases, with 11 bases between the two germline ends. Germline loops: CDR1 SGHTA, CDR2 FQGNSA. Together with reference TRBV7-2 and TRBJ2-7, the CDR3 gives the full variable domain: GAGVSQSPSNKVTEKGKDVELRCDPISGHTALYWYRQSLGQGLEFLIYFQGNSAPDKSGLPSDRFSAERTGGSVSTLTIQRTQQEDSAVYLCASSPLSNSYEQYFGPGTRLTVT.

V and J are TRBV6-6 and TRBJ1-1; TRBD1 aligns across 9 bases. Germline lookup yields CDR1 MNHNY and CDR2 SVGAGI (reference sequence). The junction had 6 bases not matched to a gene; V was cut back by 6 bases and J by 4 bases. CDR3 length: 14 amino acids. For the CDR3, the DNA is TGTGCCAGCAGGGACAGGGGTGGAGGCACTGAAGCTTTCTTT. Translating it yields CASRDRGGGTEAFF.

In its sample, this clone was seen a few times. CDR3 in amino acids: CASSFGTSGYSDTQYF. CDR3 in DNA: TGTGCCAGCAGCTTCGGGACTAGCGGGTACTCAGATACGCAGTATTTT. The chain has TRBV11-2 and TRBJ2-3, with 12 bases aligning to TRBD2. This CDR3 comprises 16 residues. The germline V gene encodes CDR1 SGHAT and CDR2 FQNNGV. The V and J ends lost 3 bases and 4 bases, in that order; junction bases with no gene match: 5.

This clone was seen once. The CDR3 is CASSQRQGPNEKLFF. Here the CDR3 DNA reads TGTGCCAGCAGCCAAAGACAGGGGCCTAATGAAAAACTGTTTTTT. This chain uses TRBV4-2 with TRBJ1-4, with 8 positions matching TRBD1. This CDR3 is 15 amino acids long. The V and J ends lost 2 bases and 3 bases, in that order; junction bases with no gene match: 2. Germline V CDR1 and CDR2: LGHNA, YNFKEQ.

Here the CDR3 DNA reads TGCGCCAGCAGCTTGGCCTCCGCGGGAGAGACCCAGTACTTC. Translated, it gives CASSLASAGETQYF. The gene calls are TRBV5-1 and TRBJ2-5, with a tentative D call TRBD2 (5 bases). CDR1 and CDR2 (germline): SGHRS, YFSETQ. This CDR3 has 14 residues. The V end was cut by 0 bases, the J end by 4 bases, with 10 bases between.

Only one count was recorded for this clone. The CDR3 DNA is TGCGCCAGCAGCCTCGGATCTATTCCGGGACAGGGCACCGGGGAGCTGTTTTTT. Protein sequence: CASSLGSIPGQGTGELFF. This chain uses TRBV5-1 with TRBJ2-2, with TRBD1 matching over 9 bases. Germline loops: CDR1 SGHRS, CDR2 YFSETQ. CDR3 length: 18 residues. With 4 bases clipped from V and 4 bases from J, the junction kept 14 bases outside the gene matches. Using reference TRBV5-1 and TRBJ2-2 for the parts outside the CDR3, the full variable domain is KAGVTQTPRYLIKTRGQQVTLSCSPISGHRSVSWYQQTPGQGLQFLFEYFSETQRNKGNFPGRFSGRQFSNSRSEMNVSTLELGDSALYLCASSLGSIPGQGTGELFFGEGSRLTVL.

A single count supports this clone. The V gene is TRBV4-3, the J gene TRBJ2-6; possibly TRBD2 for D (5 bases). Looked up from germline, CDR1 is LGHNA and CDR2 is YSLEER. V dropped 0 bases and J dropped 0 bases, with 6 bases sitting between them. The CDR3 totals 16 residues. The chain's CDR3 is CASSQEGSSGANVLTF. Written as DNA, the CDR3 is TGCGCCAGCAGCCAAGAGGGGAGCTCTGGGGCCAACGTCCTGACTTTC.

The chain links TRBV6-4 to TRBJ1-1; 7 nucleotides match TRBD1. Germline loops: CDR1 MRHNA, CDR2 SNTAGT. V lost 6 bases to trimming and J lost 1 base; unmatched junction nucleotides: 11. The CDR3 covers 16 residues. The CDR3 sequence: CASRPDRARTNTEAFF. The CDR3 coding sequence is TGTGCCAGCAGGCCTGACAGGGCTCGGACGAACACTGAAGCTTTCTTT.

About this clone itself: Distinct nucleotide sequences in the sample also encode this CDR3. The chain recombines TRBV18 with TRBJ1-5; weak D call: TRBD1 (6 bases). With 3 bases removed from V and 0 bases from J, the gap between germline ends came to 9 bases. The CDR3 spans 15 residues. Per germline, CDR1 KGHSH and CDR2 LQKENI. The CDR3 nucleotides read TGTGCCAGCTCACCTAGGGGGAATAGCAATCAGCCCCAGCATTTT. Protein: CASSPRGNSNQPQHF.

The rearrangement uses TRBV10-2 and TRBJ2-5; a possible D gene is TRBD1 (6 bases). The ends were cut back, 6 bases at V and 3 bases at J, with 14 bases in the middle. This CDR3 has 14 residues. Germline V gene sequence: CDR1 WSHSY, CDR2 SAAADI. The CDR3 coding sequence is TGCGCCAGCAGGAGTGACAGGCTAAAAGAGACCCAGTACTTC. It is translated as CASRSDRLKETQYF.

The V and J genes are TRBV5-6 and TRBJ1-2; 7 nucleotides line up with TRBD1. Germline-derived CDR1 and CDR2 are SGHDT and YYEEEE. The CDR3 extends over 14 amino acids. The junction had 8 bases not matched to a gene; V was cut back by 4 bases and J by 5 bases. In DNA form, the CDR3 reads TGTGCCAGCAGCGGAACCGGGACAGCATATGGCTACACCTTC. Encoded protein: CASSGTGTAYGYTF.

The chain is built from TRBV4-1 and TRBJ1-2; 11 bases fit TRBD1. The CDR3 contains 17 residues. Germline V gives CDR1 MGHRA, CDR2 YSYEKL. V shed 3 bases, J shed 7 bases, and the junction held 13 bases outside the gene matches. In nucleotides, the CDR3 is TGCGCCAGCAGCCATCCGGGACAGGGGGTATGGAAAAGTGGCTACACCTTC. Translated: CASSHPGQGVWKSGYTF.

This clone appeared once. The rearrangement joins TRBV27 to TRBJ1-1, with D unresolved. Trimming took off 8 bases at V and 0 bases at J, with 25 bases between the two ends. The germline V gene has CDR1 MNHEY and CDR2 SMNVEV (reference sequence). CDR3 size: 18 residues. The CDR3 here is CASSSRGTKDAVNTEAFF. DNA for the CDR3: TGTGCCAGCTCCTCCCGGGGAACAAAGGACGCGGTGAACACTGAAGCTTTCTTT.

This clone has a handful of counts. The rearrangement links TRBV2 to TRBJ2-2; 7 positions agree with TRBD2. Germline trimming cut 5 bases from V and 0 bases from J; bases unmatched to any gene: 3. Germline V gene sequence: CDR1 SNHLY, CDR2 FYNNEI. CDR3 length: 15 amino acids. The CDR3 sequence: CASSWEGPNTGELFF. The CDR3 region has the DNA TGTGCCAGCAGTTGGGAGGGGCCGAACACCGGGGAGCTGTTTTTT.